The 29 T cell receptor beta chains below come from one sample, sequenced in a study of shared clonotypes between healthy human individuals. It was CD45RO-negative cells, positively selected for CCR7, that made up naive CD8 cells, with terminally differentiated effector memory CD45RA+ cells excluded. Profiled with immunoSEQ multiplex PCR; TCRdb holds only in-frame clones, not every one. The table records approximately 2,000,000 clones, about 93% of them present only once. Sequencing input: naive CD8+ T cells from PBMCs. These receptors were taken from a man aged 18 to 30 in good health. Some clones in this sample may be carry-over from other donors' samples.

The chain has TRBV10-2 and TRBJ2-3; possible D gene TRBD2, 6 bases. The germline gives CDR1 WSHSY, CDR2 SAAADI. With 10 bases removed from V and 3 bases from J, the gap between germline ends came to 20 bases. The CDR3 extends over 15 amino acids. The CDR3 loop reads CATTAVAGLTDTQYF. In nucleotides, the CDR3 is TGCGCCACCACCGCAGTGGCGGGACTTACAGATACGCAGTATTTT.

Notes on this clone: Distinct nucleotide sequences in the sample also encode this CDR3. The DNA for the CDR3 is TGTGCCAGCAGTCCCCCCAGGGCATACGAGCAGTACTTC. Translating gives CASSPPRAYEQYF. The chain uses TRBV7-9 and TRBJ2-7; the D gene is possibly TRBD1 (5 bases). CDR1 is SEHNR, CDR2 FQNEAQ, per germline (reference sequence). The CDR3 length is 13 residues. V shed 6 bases and J shed 4 bases, with 13 bases lying between them.

The chain recombines TRBV27 with TRBJ2-1; D is uncertain. The V gene's germline CDR1 is MNHEY and CDR2 SMNVEV (reference sequence). This CDR3 contains 17 residues. Trimming removed 1 base from V and 0 bases from J, with 13 bases in between. CDR3 nucleotide sequence: TGTGCCAGCAGTTTATTAGGGATAGGGAACTCCTACAATGAGCAGTTCTTC. Translation gives CASSLLGIGNSYNEQFF.

J is TRBJ2-7 and V is TRBV28; 7 bases line up with TRBD2. CDR1 is MDHEN and CDR2 is SYDVKM in the germline V gene. The J segment lost 0 bases and the V segment lost 1 base, leaving 6 bases of the junction unmatched. The CDR3 loop spans 16 amino acids. The CDR3 region is CASSLYTSGNSYEQYF. DNA for the CDR3: TGTGCCAGCAGTTTATATACCAGCGGGAACTCCTACGAGCAGTACTTC.

The V call is TRBV28, the J call TRBJ2-7, with 9 bases identical to TRBD1. Germline loops: CDR1 MDHEN, CDR2 SYDVKM. This CDR3 contains 15 residues. The ends lost 4 bases at V and 6 bases at J; junction bases unmatched: 10. CDR3 nucleotide sequence: TGTGCCAGCAGTTCGCTGACAGGGGGTCGGCGCGAGCAGTACTTC. It yields the protein CASSSLTGGRREQYF.

V usage is TRBV4-2 and J usage is TRBJ1-3; weak D call: TRBD1 (6 bases). CDR1 is LGHNA and CDR2 is YNFKEQ in the germline V gene. The CDR3 is made up of 15 amino acids. V was cut by 1 base and J by 7 bases, with 14 bases left in between. The CDR3 coding sequence is TGTGCCAGCAGCCAAGGTCGACAAGGGGGGAACACCATATATTTT. It codes for CASSQGRQGGNTIYF.

The chain uses TRBV9 and TRBJ2-1; TRBD2 matches 14 bases. The germline gives CDR1 SGDLS, CDR2 YYNGEE. This CDR3 contains 18 residues. Losses at the gene ends were 1 base for V and 0 bases for J; bases not matched to a gene: 3. CDR3 in amino acids: CASSVFGTSGSSYNEQFF. DNA of the CDR3: TGTGCCAGCAGCGTATTTGGGACTAGCGGGAGCTCCTACAATGAGCAGTTCTTC. Full variable domain (rest looked up from reference TRBV9 and TRBJ2-1): DSGVTQTPKHLITATGQRVTLRCSPRSGDLSVYWYQQSLDQGLQFLIQYYNGEERAKGNILERFSAQQFPDLHSELNLSSLELGDSALYFCASSVFGTSGSSYNEQFFGPGTRLTVL.

Points on this clone: Distinct nucleotide sequences in the sample also encode this CDR3. The chain joins TRBV27 to TRBJ1-2; D might be TRBD1 (5 bases). Germline V gene sequence: CDR1 MNHEY, CDR2 SMNVEV (reference sequence). The V end was cut by 5 bases, the J end by 7 bases, with 11 bases between. The CDR3 contains 12 residues. The CDR3 sequence: CASSARGGGYTF. The DNA of the CDR3 is TGTGCCAGCAGTGCGCGGGGGGGTGGCTACACCTTC.

V usage is TRBV11-2 and J usage is TRBJ2-3, with no clear D. V gave up 3 bases and J gave up 2 bases, with 9 bases separating them. Germline values: CDR1 SGHAT, CDR2 FQNNGV. This CDR3 is 14 amino acids long. CDR3 in amino acids: CASSLRPVTDTQYF. The CDR3 region has the DNA TGTGCCAGCAGCTTGAGGCCAGTCACAGATACGCAGTATTTT.

The chain links TRBV10-3 to TRBJ2-3; TRBD2 aligns across 11 bases. This CDR3 region has 16 residues. Germline assignment: CDR1 ENHRY and CDR2 SYGVKD. Losses at the gene ends were 4 bases for V and 2 bases for J; bases not matched to a gene: 5. The CDR3 DNA sequence: TGTGCCATCAGTGCCCTAGCGGGAGGTCACACAGATACGCAGTATTTT. Residues: CAISALAGGHTDTQYF.

V usage is TRBV7-9 and J usage is TRBJ1-1; a possible D gene is TRBD1 (6 bases). Germline V gene lookup returns CDR1 SEHNR and CDR2 FQNEAQ (reference sequence). V was clipped by 3 bases and J by 0 bases, with 11 bases between them. The CDR3 extends over 15 amino acids. In DNA form, the CDR3 reads TGTGCCAGCAGCTTTTCGGGACAAGTGAACACTGAAGCTTTCTTT. Protein: CASSFSGQVNTEAFF.

The V gene is TRBV7-8, the J gene TRBJ2-5; the D call may be TRBD1 or TRBD2 (5 bases each). The CDR3 consists of 16 residues. V gave up 1 base and J gave up 0 bases, with 12 bases separating them. Germline lookup yields CDR1 SGHVS and CDR2 FQNEAQ. CDR3 in DNA: TGTGCCAGCAGCTTAGGAGGGTGGACACACCAAGAGACCCAGTACTTC. It is translated as CASSLGGWTHQETQYF.

The genes are TRBV28 and TRBJ1-1; TRBD1 is a possible D gene (5 bases). This CDR3 has 14 amino acids. V shed 3 bases and J shed 0 bases, with 8 bases lying between them. Germline V gene sequence: CDR1 MDHEN, CDR2 SYDVKM. The CDR3 reads CASSLKGMNTEAFF. CDR3 in DNA: TGTGCCAGCAGTTTGAAGGGGATGAACACTGAAGCTTTCTTT.

This clone was picked up one time. The J gene is TRBJ2-1, the V gene TRBV28, with 14 bases lining up with TRBD2. Trimming removed 6 bases from V and 2 bases from J; junction bases left unmatched: 9. The CDR3 consists of 18 residues. The germline V gene encodes CDR1 MDHEN and CDR2 SYDVKM. The DNA for the CDR3 is TGTGCCAGCAGCCTCGAGGGACTAGCGGGAGACCCCTACAATGAGCAGTTCTTC. Translated: CASSLEGLAGDPYNEQFF.

The chain combines TRBV21-1 with TRBJ2-7. TRBV21-1 has pseudogene status. The CDR3 extends over 14 amino acids. The CDR3 DNA sequence: TGTGCCAGCAGCGCGACTTGTGGACCCTACGAGCAGTACTTC. This translates into CASSATCGPYEQYF.

The rearrangement links TRBV14 to TRBJ2-2; perhaps TRBD1 as D (5 bases). This CDR3 region has 17 residues. Trimming removed 0 bases from V and 6 bases from J, with 17 bases in between. Per germline, CDR1 SGHDN and CDR2 FVKESK. The CDR3 region is CASSQDQGGSRAGELFF. The CDR3 DNA reads TGTGCCAGCAGCCAAGATCAGGGCGGCAGCCGGGCCGGGGAGCTGTTTTTT.

This chain links TRBV5-6 with TRBJ2-7; D is possibly TRBD1 (5 bases). The germline V and J ends were trimmed by 3 bases and 3 bases, with 10 bases remaining between them. The CDR3 has 13 residues. The germline V gene has CDR1 SGHDT and CDR2 YYEEEE. The CDR3 region is CASSSYRFYEQYF. The CDR3 DNA is TGTGCCAGCAGCTCGTACAGGTTCTACGAGCAGTACTTC.

This rearrangement joins TRBV7-3 to TRBJ2-1, with a weak D call TRBD2 (5 bases). V was clipped by 5 bases and J by 1 base, with 12 bases between them. Germline-derived CDR1 and CDR2 are SGHTA and FQGTGA. The CDR3 sequence is 15 residues long. The CDR3 region is CASSPSSSSYNEQFF. DNA of the CDR3: TGTGCCAGCAGCCCTAGCAGCTCTTCCTACAATGAGCAGTTCTTC.

J is TRBJ2-7 and V is TRBV28; D gene unclear. This CDR3 is 16 amino acids long. Germline loops: CDR1 MDHEN, CDR2 SYDVKM. V was trimmed by 6 bases and J by 7 bases, leaving 25 bases between them. CDR3 coding DNA: TGTGCCAGCAGCCGTCCCGACCACTCCGAACTGGGTGAGCAGTACTTC. Amino acids: CASSRPDHSELGEQYF.

In DNA form, the CDR3 reads TGTGCCAGCAGCGTAGATCTAGTAGCGGGAGTGTACGAGCAGTACTTC. The encoded protein is CASSVDLVAGVYEQYF. The chain is built from TRBV9 and TRBJ2-7, with 9 bases identical to TRBD2. This CDR3 contains 16 residues. CDR1 and CDR2 from the germline V gene are SGDLS and YYNGEE. Unmatched junction bases numbered 8, after V lost 0 bases and J lost 4 bases.

This clone is a singleton in its sample. CDR3 coding DNA: TGTGCCTGGAGTGGAGGAGTTGCAACTAATGAAAAACTGTTTTTT. It encodes CAWSGGVATNEKLFF. This chain links TRBV30 with TRBJ1-4; D is ambiguous. In germline, CDR1 is GTSNPN, CDR2 SVGIG (reference sequence). The V gene lost 1 base and the J gene lost 0 bases, with 9 bases spanning the gap. The CDR3 covers 15 residues. Complete variable domain (other parts from reference TRBV30 and TRBJ1-4): SQTIHQWPATLVQPVGSPLSLECTVEGTSNPNLYWYRQAAGRGLQLLFYSVGIGQISSEVPQNLSASRPQDRQFILSSKKLLLSDSGFYLCAWSGGVATNEKLFFGSGTQLSVL.

This chain uses TRBV6-5 with TRBJ2-1, with TRBD2 matching over 14 bases. The CDR3 contains 15 residues. The V and J ends lost 4 bases and 7 bases, in that order; junction bases with no gene match: 3. Germline V lookup: CDR1 MNHEY, CDR2 SVGAGI. Here the CDR3 DNA reads TGTGCCAGCAGTTCGGGACTAGCGGGAGTAAATGAGCAGTTCTTC. Protein sequence: CASSSGLAGVNEQFF.

V usage is TRBV4-1 and J usage is TRBJ2-7; possibly TRBD2 for D (5 bases). The V and J ends lost 4 bases and 5 bases respectively, with 18 bases between them. Germline V gives CDR1 MGHRA, CDR2 YSYEKL. CDR3 length: 15 residues. CDR3 sequence reads: CASSPSERRANEQYF. The CDR3 nucleotides are TGCGCCAGCAGCCCCTCGGAACGGCGGGCCAACGAGCAGTACTTC.

This clone occurred once. This rearrangement joins TRBV4-2 to TRBJ2-5, with 14 bases that match TRBD2. V lost 1 base and J lost 9; bases outside the gene matches: 4. The CDR3 totals 15 residues. CDR1 is LGHNA, CDR2 YNFKEQ, per germline. The CDR3 spells CASSQVGLAGAAQYF. The CDR3 nucleotides are TGTGCCAGCAGCCAAGTGGGACTAGCGGGAGCTGCCCAGTACTTC.

This chain joins TRBV27 and TRBJ2-1; 10 bases fit TRBD2. The CDR3 spans 16 residues. Trimming removed 1 base from V and 6 bases from J; junction bases left unmatched: 6. The germline V gene encodes CDR1 MNHEY and CDR2 SMNVEV (reference sequence). The CDR3 region is CASSLWSSGSSNEQFF. DNA for the CDR3: TGTGCCAGCAGTTTATGGTCTAGCGGGAGTTCCAATGAGCAGTTCTTC.

The chain has TRBV6-5 and TRBJ1-2; D ambiguous. V shed 0 bases and J shed 8 bases, with 10 bases lying between them. The CDR3 loop spans 13 amino acids. The germline V gene has CDR1 MNHEY and CDR2 SVGAGI. The CDR3 region is CASSYSTHSGYTF. CDR3 sequence (DNA): TGTGCCAGCAGTTACTCGACTCATAGCGGCTACACCTTC.

The chain employs TRBV27 and TRBJ2-7; D gene ambiguous. The CDR3 spans 14 residues. Germline CDR1 MNHEY, CDR2 SMNVEV (reference sequence). V was trimmed by 6 bases and J by 4 bases, leaving 16 bases between them. The CDR3 here is CASRPGLSFYEQYF. For the CDR3, the DNA is TGTGCCAGCAGACCCGGGCTTTCTTTTTACGAGCAGTACTTC.

The chain is built from TRBV10-3 and TRBJ2-7, with 10 bases lining up with TRBD2. Unmatched junction bases numbered 10, after V lost 10 bases and J lost 4 bases. CDR3 length: 14 residues. The germline CDR1 and CDR2 sequences are ENHRY and SYGVKD. The CDR3 is CATGEREGLYEQYF. As DNA, the CDR3 is TGTGCCACGGGGGAGCGGGAGGGCCTTTACGAGCAGTACTTC.

This chain links TRBV28 with TRBJ1-2; the D gene is possibly TRBD1 (5 bases). The CDR3 totals 13 residues. The V end was cut by 6 bases, the J end by 4 bases, with 12 bases between. Germline V lookup: CDR1 MDHEN, CDR2 SYDVKM. In DNA, the CDR3 is TGTGCCAGCAGCCAGGACATAATCTATGGCTACACCTTC. Its protein product is CASSQDIIYGYTF.